The entry below gives a single T cell receptor (beta chain) sequence along with its context. These data are taken from a study of blood T cell repertoires in COVID-19. About the research overall: Donors in the United States, Italy and Spain gave samples during acute or convalescent COVID-19. T cells, B-cell-depleted T cells, or PBMCs provided the cDNA or gDNA that served as material.

Per the authors' pipeline: The authors estimated nucleated cell counts from reference gene primer amplification. Clones were read by immunoSEQ multiplex PCR, and TCRdb kept only the in-frame ones, dropping some. D and trimming were read from the DNA, whereas the V and J calls and clone size are those reported in that table. The sample lists some 490,000 clones; approximately 85% were seen once. The V end lost 3 bases, the J end lost 4 bases, and 13 bases lay between the germline ends. Germline loops: CDR1 SGDLS, CDR2 YYNGEE. The CDR3 loop spans 14 amino acids. The chain employs TRBV9 and TRBJ1-2; perhaps TRBD1 as D (6 bases). The receptor was isolated from a human donor in a cohort sampled during active COVID-19. Sequenced: peripheral blood. The CDR3 DNA reads TGTGCCAGCAGCGCCACAGGGTTGGGCTATGGCTACACCTTC. Encoded protein: CASSATGLGYGYTF.